This TCR beta chain was recovered during a study of T cell responses to AZD1222 COVID-19 vaccine. The method was immunoSEQ multiplex PCR; TCRdb's version includes in-frame clones alone and lacks a portion of them. The data show 150,000 to 200,000 clones, with roughly 93% seen just once and approximately 4% held by the top ten. General study results and limits: An increase in Spike-specific TCR breadth and depth was observed after two AZD1222 doses. Donors in the cohort were predominantly white British and more often female, and clonal diversity was possibly underestimated.

This clone was seen just once. As yet, its antigen is unknown. Sample: peripheral blood, taken on day 0 of AZD1222 vaccination. This TCR was sampled from an adult in good health.

The CDR3 bases are TGTGCCAGCAGATATGGACAGGGAGGAACCTACGAGCAGTACTTC. Encoded protein: CASRYGQGGTYEQYF. This sequence joins TRBV6-5 and TRBJ2-7; 8 positions match TRBD1. Germline V gene data show CDR1 as MNHEY and CDR2 as SVGAGI. The CDR3 contains 15 residues. J gave up 2 bases and V 6 bases, and 9 bases lay outside the gene matches.